This T cell receptor (beta chain) appears in the sequencing data of a study of CD8 T cells in Susac syndrome. In the study overall: Patients with Susac syndrome had blood drawn and were at that point therapy-naive, on corticosteroids, or on intravenous immunoglobulin alone.

This CDR3 spans 15 amino acids. The V and J ends lost 4 bases and 5 bases respectively, with 14 bases between them. CDR1 LNHDA and CDR2 SQIVND come from the germline V gene (reference sequence). Study findings and constraints: The peak of CD8+ clonal expansion in Susac was seen in TEMRA cells and active patients. The total CD8+ repertoires yielded 15 to 20 Susac-specific public clones and the CD8+ TEMRA repertoires yielded five or six.

Details on this clonotype: Its antigen is as yet unknown.

An amount of RNA that ranged from 0.5 to 1 ug was reverse transcribed with random hexamers. Amplification of TCR beta CDR3 used immunoSEQ multiplex PCR across 54 Vbeta and 13 Jbeta. Each CDR3 protein is one row after TCRdb ran MiXCR on the immunoSEQ multiplex PCR reads. Of about 110,000 distinct CDR3 sequences detected, approximately 94% appear once; the ten largest clones hold roughly 0.38%. Sequencing used CD8+ T cells from PBMCs. The rearrangement joins TRBV19 to TRBJ2-2; tentatively, D is TRBD2 (6 bases). The sequence was collected from a human donor with Susac syndrome. The CDR3 sequence is CASSTGPRGTGELFF. CDR3 DNA sequence: TGTGCCAGTAGTACCGGACCTCGGGGGACCGGGGAGCTGTTTTTT.